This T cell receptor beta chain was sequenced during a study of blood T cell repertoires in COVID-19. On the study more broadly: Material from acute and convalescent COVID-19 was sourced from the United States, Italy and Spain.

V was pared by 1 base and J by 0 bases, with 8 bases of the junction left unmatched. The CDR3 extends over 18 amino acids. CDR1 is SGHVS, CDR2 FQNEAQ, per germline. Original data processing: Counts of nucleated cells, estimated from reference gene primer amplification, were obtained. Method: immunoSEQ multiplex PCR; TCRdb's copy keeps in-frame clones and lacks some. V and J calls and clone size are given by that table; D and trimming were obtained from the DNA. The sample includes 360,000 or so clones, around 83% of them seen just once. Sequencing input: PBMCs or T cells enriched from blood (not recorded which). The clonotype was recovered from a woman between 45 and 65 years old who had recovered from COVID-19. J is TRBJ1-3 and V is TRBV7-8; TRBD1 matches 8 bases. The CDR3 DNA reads TGTGCCAGCAGCTTAGAGGGACAGGTTGCAGGCTCTGGAAACACCATATATTTT. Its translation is CASSLEGQVAGSGNTIYF.